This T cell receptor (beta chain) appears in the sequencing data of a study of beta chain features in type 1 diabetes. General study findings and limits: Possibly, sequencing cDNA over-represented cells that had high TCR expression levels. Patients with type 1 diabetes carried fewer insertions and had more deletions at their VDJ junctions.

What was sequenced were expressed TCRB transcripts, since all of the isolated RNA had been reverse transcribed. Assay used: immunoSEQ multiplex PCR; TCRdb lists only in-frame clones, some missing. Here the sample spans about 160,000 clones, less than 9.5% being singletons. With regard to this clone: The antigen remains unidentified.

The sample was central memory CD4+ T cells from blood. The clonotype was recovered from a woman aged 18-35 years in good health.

In DNA form, the CDR3 reads TGTGCCAGCAGTTATTCGGGGATGGATCGTTCACCCCTCCACTTT. Its translation: CASSYSGMDRSPLHF. The V gene is TRBV6-5, the J gene TRBJ1-6; no clear D. There are 15 residues in the CDR3. In germline, CDR1 is MNHEY, CDR2 SVGAGI. Trimming left V 3 bases short and J 9 bases short, with 15 bases between.